This T cell receptor (beta chain) was identified in a study of blood T cell repertoires in COVID-19. CDR1 and CDR2 (germline): LNHNV, YYDKDF (reference sequence). Trimming removed 0 bases from V and 6 bases from J, with 8 bases in between. The CDR3 is 13 residues long. Methods used by the authors: From reference gene primer amplification, estimates of nucleated cell counts were derived. The table came from immunoSEQ multiplex PCR; TCRdb's copy has only in-frame clones and leaves some out. V, J and clone size derive from that table, while D and trimming were established from the DNA sequence. This sample carries 200,000 to 300,000 clones, nearly 90% of them seen once, and the ten largest clones take 0.8%.

V is TRBV15 and J is TRBJ2-5, with D tentatively TRBD2 (5 bases). The sequence derives from a woman in her 30s with acute or convalescent COVID-19. Sequencing used peripheral blood. This CDR3 is CATSRDRRQTQYF. The CDR3 DNA sequence: TGTGCCACCAGCAGAGACAGGAGGCAGACCCAGTACTTC.